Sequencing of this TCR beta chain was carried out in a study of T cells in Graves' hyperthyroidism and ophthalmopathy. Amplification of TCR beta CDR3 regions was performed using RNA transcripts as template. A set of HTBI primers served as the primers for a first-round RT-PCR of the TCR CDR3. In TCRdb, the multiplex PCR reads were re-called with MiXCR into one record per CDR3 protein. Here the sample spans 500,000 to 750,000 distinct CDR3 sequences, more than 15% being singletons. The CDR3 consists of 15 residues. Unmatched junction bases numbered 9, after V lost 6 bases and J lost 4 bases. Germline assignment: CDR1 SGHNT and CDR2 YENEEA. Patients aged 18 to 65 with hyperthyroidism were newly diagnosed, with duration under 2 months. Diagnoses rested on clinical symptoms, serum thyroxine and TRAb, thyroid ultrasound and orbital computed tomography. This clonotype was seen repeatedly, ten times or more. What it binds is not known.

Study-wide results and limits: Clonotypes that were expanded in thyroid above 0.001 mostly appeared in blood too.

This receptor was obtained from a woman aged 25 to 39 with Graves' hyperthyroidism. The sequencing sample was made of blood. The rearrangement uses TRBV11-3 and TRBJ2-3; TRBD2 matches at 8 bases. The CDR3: CASSPGGETADTQYF. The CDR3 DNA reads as TGTGCCAGCAGTCCGGGGGGGGAGACGGCAGATACGCAGTATTTT.